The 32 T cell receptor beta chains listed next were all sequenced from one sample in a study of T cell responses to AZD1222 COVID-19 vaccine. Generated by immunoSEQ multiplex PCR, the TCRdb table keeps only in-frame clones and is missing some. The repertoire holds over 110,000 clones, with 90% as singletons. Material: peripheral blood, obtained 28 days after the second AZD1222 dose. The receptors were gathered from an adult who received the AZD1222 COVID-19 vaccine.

The CDR3 DNA reads TGTGCCAGCAGTCAGCGGGCTGGGGACTCACCCCTCCACTTT. Encoded protein: CASSQRAGDSPLHF. The genes are TRBV6-2 or TRBV6-3 and TRBJ1-6; a possible D gene is TRBD1 (5 bases). V shed 5 bases and J shed 10 bases, with 15 bases lying between them. The CDR3 length is 14 residues. Germline loops: CDR1 MNHEY, CDR2 SVGEGT.

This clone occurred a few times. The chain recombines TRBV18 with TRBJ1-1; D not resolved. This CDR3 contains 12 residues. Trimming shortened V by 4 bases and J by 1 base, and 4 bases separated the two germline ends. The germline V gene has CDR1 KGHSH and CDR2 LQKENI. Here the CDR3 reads CASSQQNTEAFF. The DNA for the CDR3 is TGTGCCAGCTCACAGCAGAACACTGAAGCTTTCTTT.

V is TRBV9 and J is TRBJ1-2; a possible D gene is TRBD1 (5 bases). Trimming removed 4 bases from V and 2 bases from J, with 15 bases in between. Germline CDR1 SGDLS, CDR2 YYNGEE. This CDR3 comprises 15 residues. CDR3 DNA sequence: TGTGCCAGCAGCCGGGACTTAGGAGGAAACTATGGCTACACCTTC. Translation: CASSRDLGGNYGYTF.

The CDR3 sequence: CASSIRQETDTQYF. The CDR3 region has the DNA TGTGCCAGTAGTATTAGGCAGGAGACAGATACGCAGTATTTT. The chain combines TRBV19 with TRBJ2-3; D remains unclear. The CDR3 is 14 amino acids. Trimming shortened V by 3 bases and J by 3 bases, and 10 bases separated the two germline ends. Germline lookup yields CDR1 LNHDA and CDR2 SQIVND (reference sequence).

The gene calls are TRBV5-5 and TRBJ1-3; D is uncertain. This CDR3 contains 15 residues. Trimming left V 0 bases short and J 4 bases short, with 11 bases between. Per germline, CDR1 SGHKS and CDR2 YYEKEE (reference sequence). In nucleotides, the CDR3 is TGTGCCAGCAGCTTGGCCTCATCGGAGGGAAACACCATATATTTT. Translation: CASSLASSEGNTIYF.

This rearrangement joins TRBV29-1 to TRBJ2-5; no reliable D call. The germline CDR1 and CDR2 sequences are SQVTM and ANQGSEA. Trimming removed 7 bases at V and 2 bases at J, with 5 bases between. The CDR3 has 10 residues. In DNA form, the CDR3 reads TGCAGCGCTACACAAGAGACCCAGTACTTC. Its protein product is CSATQETQYF.

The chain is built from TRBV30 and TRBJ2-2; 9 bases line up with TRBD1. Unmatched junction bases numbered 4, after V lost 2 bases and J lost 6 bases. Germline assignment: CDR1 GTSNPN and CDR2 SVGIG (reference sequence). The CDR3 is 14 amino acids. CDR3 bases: TGTGCCTGGAGTCCGGGGACAGGGCCCGGGGAGCTGTTTTTT. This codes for CAWSPGTGPGELFF.

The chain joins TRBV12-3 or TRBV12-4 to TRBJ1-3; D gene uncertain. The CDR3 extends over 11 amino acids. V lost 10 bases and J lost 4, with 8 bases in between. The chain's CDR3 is CATSPGNTIYF. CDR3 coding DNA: TGTGCCACCTCCCCCGGAAACACCATATATTTT.

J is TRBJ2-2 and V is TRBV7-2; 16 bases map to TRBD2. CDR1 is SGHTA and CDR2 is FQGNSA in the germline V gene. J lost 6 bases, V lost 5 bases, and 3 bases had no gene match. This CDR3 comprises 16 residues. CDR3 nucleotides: TGTGCCAGCAGCCCCGGGACTAGCGGGAGGGCCGGGGAGCTGTTTTTT. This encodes CASSPGTSGRAGELFF.

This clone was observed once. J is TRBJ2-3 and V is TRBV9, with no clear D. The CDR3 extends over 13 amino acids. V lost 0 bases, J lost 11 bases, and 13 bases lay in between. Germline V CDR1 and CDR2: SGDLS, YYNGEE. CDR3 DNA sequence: TGTGCCAGCAGCGTAGCTTCGAAAGGGATGCAGTATTTT. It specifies CASSVASKGMQYF. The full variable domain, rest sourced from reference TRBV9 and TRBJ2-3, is DSGVTQTPKHLITATGQRVTLRCSPRSGDLSVYWYQQSLDQGLQFLIQYYNGEERAKGNILERFSAQQFPDLHSELNLSSLELGDSALYFCASSVASKGMQYFGPGTRLTVL.

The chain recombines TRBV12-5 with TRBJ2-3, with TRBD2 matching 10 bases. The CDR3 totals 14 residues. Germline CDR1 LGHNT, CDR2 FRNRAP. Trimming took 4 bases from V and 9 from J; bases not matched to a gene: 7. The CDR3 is CASGSSASGRTQYF. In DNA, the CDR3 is TGTGCTAGTGGTTCCTCTGCTAGCGGGAGAACGCAGTATTTT.

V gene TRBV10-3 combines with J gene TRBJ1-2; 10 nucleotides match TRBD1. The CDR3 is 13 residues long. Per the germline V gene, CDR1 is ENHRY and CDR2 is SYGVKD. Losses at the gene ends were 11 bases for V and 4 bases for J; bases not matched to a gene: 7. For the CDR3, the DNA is TGTGCCGCCCTGGGGACAGGGGTCTATGGCTACACCTTC. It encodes CAALGTGVYGYTF.

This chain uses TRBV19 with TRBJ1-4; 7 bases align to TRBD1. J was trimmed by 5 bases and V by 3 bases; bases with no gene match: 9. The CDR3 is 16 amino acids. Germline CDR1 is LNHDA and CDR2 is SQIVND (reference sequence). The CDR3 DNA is TGTGCCAGTAGTATGGGGAAGGGACAGCAGAATGAAAAACTGTTTTTT. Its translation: CASSMGKGQQNEKLFF.

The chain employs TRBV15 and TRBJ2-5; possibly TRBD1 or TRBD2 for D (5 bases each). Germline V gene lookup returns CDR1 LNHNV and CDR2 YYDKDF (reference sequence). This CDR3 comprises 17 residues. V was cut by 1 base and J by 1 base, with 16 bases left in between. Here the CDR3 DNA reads TGTGCCACCAGCAGAGCCGCGGGCCGAGGGGCCCAAGAGACCCAGTACTTC. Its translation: CATSRAAGRGAQETQYF.

The CDR3 spells CASSFNPPETQYF. In DNA, the CDR3 is TGCGCCAGCAGCTTTAATCCACCCGAGACCCAGTACTTC. This sequence joins TRBV5-1 and TRBJ2-5; D remains ambiguous. The ends were cut back, 2 bases at V and 5 bases at J, with 10 bases in the middle. The CDR3 spans 13 residues. Germline V gene sequence: CDR1 SGHRS, CDR2 YFSETQ.

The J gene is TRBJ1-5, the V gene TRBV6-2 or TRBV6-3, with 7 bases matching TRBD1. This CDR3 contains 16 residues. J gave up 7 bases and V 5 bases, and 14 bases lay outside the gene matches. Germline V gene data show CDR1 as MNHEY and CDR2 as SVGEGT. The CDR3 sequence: CASSRLSTGWAQPQHF. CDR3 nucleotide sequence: TGTGCCAGCAGTCGACTATCGACAGGGTGGGCGCAGCCCCAGCATTTT.

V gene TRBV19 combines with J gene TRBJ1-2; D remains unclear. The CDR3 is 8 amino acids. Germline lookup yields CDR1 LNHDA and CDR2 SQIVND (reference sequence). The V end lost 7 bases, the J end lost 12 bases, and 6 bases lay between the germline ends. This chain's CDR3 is CASNADTF. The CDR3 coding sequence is TGTGCCAGTAATGCGGACACCTTC.

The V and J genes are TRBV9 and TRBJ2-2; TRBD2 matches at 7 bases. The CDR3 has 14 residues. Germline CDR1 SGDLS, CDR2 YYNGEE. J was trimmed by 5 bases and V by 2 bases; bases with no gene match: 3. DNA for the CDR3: TGTGCCAGCAGCGTTAAGGGAGGGACCGGGGAGCTGTTTTTT. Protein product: CASSVKGGTGELFF. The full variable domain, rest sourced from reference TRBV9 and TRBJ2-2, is DSGVTQTPKHLITATGQRVTLRCSPRSGDLSVYWYQQSLDQGLQFLIQYYNGEERAKGNILERFSAQQFPDLHSELNLSSLELGDSALYFCASSVKGGTGELFFGEGSRLTVL.

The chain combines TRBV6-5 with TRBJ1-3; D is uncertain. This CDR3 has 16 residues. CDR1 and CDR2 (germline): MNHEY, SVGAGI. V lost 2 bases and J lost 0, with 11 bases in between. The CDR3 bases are TGTGCCAGCAGTTACACAAACAGATACTCTGGAAACACCATATATTTT. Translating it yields CASSYTNRYSGNTIYF.

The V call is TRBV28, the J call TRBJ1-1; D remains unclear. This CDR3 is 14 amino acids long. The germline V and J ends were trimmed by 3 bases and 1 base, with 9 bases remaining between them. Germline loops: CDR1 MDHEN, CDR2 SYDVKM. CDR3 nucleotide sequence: TGTGCCAGCAGTTTTCGCAGGCAGAACACTGAAGCTTTCTTT. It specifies CASSFRRQNTEAFF. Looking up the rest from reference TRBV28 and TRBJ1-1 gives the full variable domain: DVKVTQSSRYLVKRTGEKVFLECVQDMDHENMFWYRQDPGLGLRLIYFSYDVKMKEKGDIPEGYSVSREKKERFSLILESASTNQTSMYLCASSFRRQNTEAFFGQGTRLTVV.

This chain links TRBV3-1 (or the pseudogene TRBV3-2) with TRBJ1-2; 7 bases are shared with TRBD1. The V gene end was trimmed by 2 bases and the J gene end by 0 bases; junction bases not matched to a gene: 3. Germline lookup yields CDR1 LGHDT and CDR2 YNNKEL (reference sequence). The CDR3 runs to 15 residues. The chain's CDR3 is CASSQTGDPNYGYTF. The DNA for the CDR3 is TGTGCCAGCAGCCAAACAGGGGATCCTAACTATGGCTACACCTTC.

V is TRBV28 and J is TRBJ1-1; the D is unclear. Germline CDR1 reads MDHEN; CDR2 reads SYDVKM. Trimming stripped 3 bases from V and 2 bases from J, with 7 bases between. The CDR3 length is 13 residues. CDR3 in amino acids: CASSFPDNTEAFF. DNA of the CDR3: TGTGCCAGCAGTTTTCCGGATAACACTGAAGCTTTCTTT.

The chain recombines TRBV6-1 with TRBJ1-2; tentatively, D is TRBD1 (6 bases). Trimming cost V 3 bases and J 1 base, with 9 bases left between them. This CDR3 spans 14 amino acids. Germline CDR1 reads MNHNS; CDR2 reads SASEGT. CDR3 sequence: CASSDRGLNYGYTF. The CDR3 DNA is TGTGCCAGCAGTGACAGGGGTCTTAACTATGGCTACACCTTC.

CDR3 coding DNA: TGTGCCAGCAGCTCCTCCCTCAGGGGTAGTGGAAACACCATATATTTT. This codes for CASSSSLRGSGNTIYF. This chain uses TRBV13 with TRBJ1-3; TRBD1 might be the D (6 bases). The CDR3 has 16 amino acids. Per germline, CDR1 PRHDT and CDR2 FYEKMQ (reference sequence). With 4 bases removed from V and 3 bases from J, the gap between germline ends came to 16 bases.

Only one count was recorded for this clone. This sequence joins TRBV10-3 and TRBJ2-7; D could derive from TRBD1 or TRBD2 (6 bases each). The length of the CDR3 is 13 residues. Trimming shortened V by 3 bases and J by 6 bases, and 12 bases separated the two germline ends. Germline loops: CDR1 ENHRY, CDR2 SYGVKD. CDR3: CAISDYREVEQYV. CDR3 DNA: TGTGCCATCAGTGACTACAGGGAGGTCGAGCAGTACGTC.

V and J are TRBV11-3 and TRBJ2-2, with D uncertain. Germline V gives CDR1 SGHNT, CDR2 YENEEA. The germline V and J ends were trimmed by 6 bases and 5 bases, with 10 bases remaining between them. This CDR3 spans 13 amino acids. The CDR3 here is CASSWRSTGELFF. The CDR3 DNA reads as TGTGCCAGCAGTTGGCGGTCGACCGGGGAGCTGTTTTTT.

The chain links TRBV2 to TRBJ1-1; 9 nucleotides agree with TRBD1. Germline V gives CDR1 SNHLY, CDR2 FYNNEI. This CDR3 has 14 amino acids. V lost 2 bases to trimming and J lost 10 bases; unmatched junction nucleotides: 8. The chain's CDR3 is CASSEFGTGSRAFF. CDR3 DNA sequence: TGTGCCAGCAGTGAATTCGGGACAGGGTCGAGAGCTTTCTTT.

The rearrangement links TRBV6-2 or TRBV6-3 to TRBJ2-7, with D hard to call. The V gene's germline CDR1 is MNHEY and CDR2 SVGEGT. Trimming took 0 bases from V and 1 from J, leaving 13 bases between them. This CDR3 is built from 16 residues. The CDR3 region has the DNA TGTGCCAGCAGTTACTCTGGCAGGATCCCTTCCTACGAGCAGTACGTC. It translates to CASSYSGRIPSYEQYV.

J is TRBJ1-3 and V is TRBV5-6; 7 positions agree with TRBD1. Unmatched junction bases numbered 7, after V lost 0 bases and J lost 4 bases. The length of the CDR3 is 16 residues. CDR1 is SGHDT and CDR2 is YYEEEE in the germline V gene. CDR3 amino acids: CASSLAAQGHGNTIYF. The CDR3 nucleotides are TGTGCCAGCAGCTTGGCCGCACAGGGGCACGGAAACACCATATATTTT.

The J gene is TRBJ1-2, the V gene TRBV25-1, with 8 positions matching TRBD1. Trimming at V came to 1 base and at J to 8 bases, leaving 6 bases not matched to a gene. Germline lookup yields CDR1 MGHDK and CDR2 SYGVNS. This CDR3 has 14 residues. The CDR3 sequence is CASSESRGLEGYTF. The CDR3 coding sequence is TGTGCCAGCAGTGAATCCAGGGGGCTCGAGGGCTACACCTTC.

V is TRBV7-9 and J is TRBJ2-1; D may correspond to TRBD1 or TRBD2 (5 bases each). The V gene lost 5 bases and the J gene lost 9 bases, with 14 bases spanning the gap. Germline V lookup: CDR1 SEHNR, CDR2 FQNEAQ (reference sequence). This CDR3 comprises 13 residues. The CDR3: CASSREGFAEQFF. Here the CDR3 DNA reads TGTGCCAGCAGCAGAGAGGGGTTTGCTGAGCAGTTCTTC.

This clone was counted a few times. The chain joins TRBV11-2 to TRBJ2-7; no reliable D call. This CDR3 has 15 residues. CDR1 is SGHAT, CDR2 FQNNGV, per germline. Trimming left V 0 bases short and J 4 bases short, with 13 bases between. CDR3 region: CASSLEATMGYEQYF. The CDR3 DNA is TGTGCCAGCAGCTTAGAGGCTACGATGGGTTACGAGCAGTACTTC.